This T cell receptor beta chain derives from a study of beta chain features in type 1 diabetes. As regards this clone: Antigen unknown. Other DNA sequences from this sample encode an identical CDR3 as well.

Findings and limits, study-wide: Among patients with Type 1 diabetes, TCRB CDR3s were moderately but significantly shorter in every one of the four CD4+ subsets.

What was sequenced were expressed TCRB transcripts, since all of the isolated RNA had been reverse transcribed. TCRdb keeps only in-frame clones here, not all; method: immunoSEQ multiplex PCR. The sample carries under 300,000 clones, 11% recorded once. The V and J ends lost 5 bases and 4 bases, in that order; junction bases with no gene match: 1. The germline gives CDR1 MGHDK, CDR2 SYGVNS. CDR3 length: 12 amino acids. The chain is built from TRBV25-1 and TRBJ1-2; TRBD1 matches 7 bases. The sequenced material came from naive CD4+ T cells from blood. The TCR originated in a man aged 25-40 years with type 1 diabetes. The CDR3 loop reads CASSRDSYGYTF. As DNA, the CDR3 is TGTGCCAGCAGTAGGGACAGCTATGGCTACACCTTC.